This entry is about one T cell receptor beta chain. Between the trimmed V and J ends, which lost 6 bases and 2 bases, there was a span of 19 bases. This CDR3 comprises 16 residues. CDR1 and CDR2 from the germline V gene are LNHDA and SQIVND (reference sequence). The data stem from a study of blood T cell repertoires in COVID-19. Across the whole study: Sources were T cells, B-cell-depleted T cells, or PBMCs; the material itself was cDNA or gDNA.

Under the authors' procedure: Counts of nucleated cells, estimated from reference gene primer amplification, were obtained. Clones were sequenced by immunoSEQ multiplex PCR, and TCRdb holds only the in-frame ones, with some missing. The D gene and trimming were derived from the DNA, and the V and J assignments and clone size from that table. Altogether a few hundred thousand clones are present, approximately 80% being singletons, with the ten largest covering 8.9%. Sequenced input: peripheral blood. The clonotype was recovered from an older man with acute or convalescent COVID-19. V usage is TRBV19 and J usage is TRBJ1-2; possible D gene TRBD1, 6 bases. The CDR3 DNA sequence: TGTGCCAGTAGGAAGTTGGGAAGGACAGTCAACTATGGCTACACCTTC. Its translation is CASRKLGRTVNYGYTF.